These T cell receptor beta chains were read from a single sample in a study of T cell changes during pregnancy in multiple sclerosis. Sequencing was performed with immunoSEQ multiplex PCR; in TCRdb, only in-frame clones are kept and a portion is missing. Among about 42,000 clones listed, approximately 96% were seen once. Sample: peripheral blood, taken in the second trimester of pregnancy. Receptor source: a female donor with multiple sclerosis, enrolled in a pregnancy study. Each CDR3 is given with its conserved first and last residue. The D gene is left open where the match is weak. For some rows the clone size is stated as once, few or many, or as a class when expanded; others skip it.

cdr3_nt cdr3_aa d_call clone_size j_call v_call
TGCAGCGTAGGGACTAGCGGGAGAGCAGATACGCAGTATTTT CSVGTSGRADTQYF TRBD2 . TRBJ2-3 TRBV29-1
TGTGCCAGCAGTTCAGGGGCTCCTGGCTACACCTTC CASSSGAPGYTF . . TRBJ1-2 TRBV6-6
TGTGCCAGCAGCTTAGGCGTAGCGGGAGGGAGGGATGAGCAGTTCTTC CASSLGVAGGRDEQFF TRBD2 once TRBJ2-1 TRBV7-2
TGCGCCAGCAGCTTGGTCCGAGCGGTTTCCCTCACAGATACGCAGTATTTT CASSLVRAVSLTDTQYF . . TRBJ2-3 TRBV5-1
TGTGCCAGCAGCGAGTTTTCCTACGAGCAGTACTTC CASSEFSYEQYF . . TRBJ2-7 TRBV6-6
TGCGCCAGCAGCCCCGCAGGGGCATTATGGGGTGAGCAGTTCTTC CASSPAGALWGEQFF . . TRBJ2-1 TRBV5-1
TGTGCCAGCAGCCCACACCGGAACAGGGGGCCCACAGATACGCAGTATTTT CASSPHRNRGPTDTQYF TRBD1 . TRBJ2-3 TRBV7-6
TGTGCCAGCAGCTTATACAGGGGGCGAGAGTACGAGCAGTACTTC CASSLYRGREYEQYF TRBD1 . TRBJ2-7 TRBV7-3
TGTGCCAGTAGTCCCCACAGGGGATCAAATCAGCCCCAGCATTTT CASSPHRGSNQPQHF TRBD1 . TRBJ1-5 TRBV19
TGTGCCACCAGCGGGGGGGACGGGGCCTACGAGCAGTACTTC CATSGGDGAYEQYF TRBD2 . TRBJ2-7 TRBV15
TGTGCCAGCAGCCCCCCCAGGGAGACCCAGTACTTC CASSPPRETQYF . . TRBJ2-5 TRBV7-2
TGTGCCAGCAGCCCTCGCAGCGGACAGGGGAACACCATATATTTT CASSPRSGQGNTIYF TRBD1 . TRBJ1-3 TRBV4-2
TGTGCCAGCAGCACTCTAGCGAGCTCCTACAATGAGCAGTTCTTC CASSTLASSYNEQFF . . TRBJ2-1 TRBV9
TGTGCCAGTAGCACAGGTTCGCAGTTCTCTGGGGCCAACGTCCTGACTTTC CASSTGSQFSGANVLTF . once TRBJ2-6 TRBV19
TGTGCCAGCAGCTCGGGTGCGGGCTATGGCTACACCTTC CASSSGAGYGYTF . . TRBJ1-2 TRBV6-5
TGTGCCAGCAGTGGGGACAATTCCCATGGCTACACCTTC CASSGDNSHGYTF . . TRBJ1-2 TRBV28
TGTGCCATCAGTGAGTCTATAGCGGGGGGGCATCGGGAGCAGTACTTC CAISESIAGGHREQYF TRBD2 . TRBJ2-7 TRBV10-3
TGTGCCAGCAGCCCCCGGACAGGGTTGCGATACGAGCAGTACTTC CASSPRTGLRYEQYF TRBD1 . TRBJ2-7 TRBV9
TGTGCCAGCAGCCACTATGGGACAGACTACAATGAGCAGTTCTTC CASSHYGTDYNEQFF TRBD1 . TRBJ2-1 TRBV4-2
TGTGCCAGTGGGGCGCGAATAGGCCCTGAGACCCAGTACTTC CASGARIGPETQYF . . TRBJ2-5 TRBV19
TGCGCCAGCAACTTACAGGGATCGAAGAAAGAGACCCAGTACTTC CASNLQGSKKETQYF . . TRBJ2-5 TRBV5-1
TGTGCCAGCAGTGAATTAGCGCTCTCTGGAAACACCATATATTTT CASSELALSGNTIYF . . TRBJ1-3 TRBV25-1
TGTGCCAGCAGCGTCCAAGCGGGTCCCTACGAGCAGTACTTC CASSVQAGPYEQYF . . TRBJ2-7 TRBV9
TGTGCCAGCAGCCGCGACAGGGAGAACTACAATGAGCAGTTCTTC CASSRDRENYNEQFF TRBD1 . TRBJ2-1 TRBV2
TGTGCCAGCAGCCGAACAGGGCGGGACGAGCAGTACTTC CASSRTGRDEQYF . . TRBJ2-7 TRBV4-2
TGTGCCAGTAGTATAGGCTCCGGGACACGGACCTACGAGCAGTACTTC CASSIGSGTRTYEQYF . . TRBJ2-7 TRBV19
TGCGCCAGCAGCCAAGAAGGAGGGCGTGATAATTCACCCCTCCACTTT CASSQEGGRDNSPLHF . once TRBJ1-6 TRBV4-1
TGCGCCAGCAGCTTCGGAGGGGTTGTTAATGAAAAACTGTTTTTT CASSFGGVVNEKLFF . . TRBJ1-4 TRBV5-1
TGTGCCTGGAGTCTTCGACTAGCGGGAGATTACAATGAGCAGTTCTTC CAWSLRLAGDYNEQFF TRBD2 . TRBJ2-1 TRBV30
TGTGCCAGCAGCACAGGGGAAGGGGAGCAGTACTTC CASSTGEGEQYF TRBD1 . TRBJ2-7 TRBV2
TGTGCCAGCTCAGTGAACCTCCAGGGGGAGCAGTTCTTC CASSVNLQGEQFF . . TRBJ2-1 TRBV25-1
TGTGCCAGCTCACCGGTCGGGGGGCTGGGTGAGCAGTTCTTC CASSPVGGLGEQFF . . TRBJ2-1 TRBV18
TGCGCCAGCAGCTTGGCCCCTAGCGGGGTAGCGAACACCGGGGAGCTGTTTTTT CASSLAPSGVANTGELFF TRBD2 . TRBJ2-2 TRBV5-1
TGTGCCAGCAGCACCGGGGTGGGCAATGAGCAGTTCTTC CASSTGVGNEQFF . . TRBJ2-1 TRBV5-4
TGTGCCAGCAGCTATACAGGATACAATCAGCCCCAGCATTTT CASSYTGYNQPQHF . . TRBJ1-5 TRBV7-2
TGTGCCAGCAGTGAGACAGGGCGGATGGGGAATGAGCAGTTCTTC CASSETGRMGNEQFF TRBD1 . TRBJ2-1 TRBV25-1
TGTGCCAGCTCGTCCGGGACAGGGGCCGGCTACACCTTC CASSSGTGAGYTF TRBD1 . TRBJ1-2 TRBV18
TGCGCCAGCAGCGTGACAGGGGGCCCGGGAGGGAGAGGCTACACCTTC CASSVTGGPGGRGYTF TRBD1 . TRBJ1-2 TRBV5-1
TGTGCCAGCAGTACCCGGGACAGGCCTTACAATGAGCAGTTCTTC CASSTRDRPYNEQFF TRBD1 . TRBJ2-1 TRBV6-1
TGTGCCAGCAGTTCGTGGGGGGTTAGCACAGATACGCAGTATTTT CASSSWGVSTDTQYF . . TRBJ2-3 TRBV27